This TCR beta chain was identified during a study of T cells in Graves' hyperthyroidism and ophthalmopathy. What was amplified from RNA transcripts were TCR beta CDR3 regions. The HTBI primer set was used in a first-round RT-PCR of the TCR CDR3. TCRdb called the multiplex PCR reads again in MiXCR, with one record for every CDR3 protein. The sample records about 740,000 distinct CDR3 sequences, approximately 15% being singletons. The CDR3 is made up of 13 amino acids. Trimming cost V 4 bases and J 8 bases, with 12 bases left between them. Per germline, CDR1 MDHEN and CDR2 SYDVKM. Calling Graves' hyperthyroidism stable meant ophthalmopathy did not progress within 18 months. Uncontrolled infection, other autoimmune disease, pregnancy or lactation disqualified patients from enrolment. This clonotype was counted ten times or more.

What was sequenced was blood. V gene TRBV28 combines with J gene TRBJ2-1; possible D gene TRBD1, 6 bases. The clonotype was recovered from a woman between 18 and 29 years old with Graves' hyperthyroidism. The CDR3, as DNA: TGTGCCAGCAGTTGGGCAGGGGAAGATGAGCAGTTCTTC. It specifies CASSWAGEDEQFF.